Below, 30 T cell receptor beta chains from the same sample are listed, as sequenced in a study of coeliac disease. Method: immunoSEQ multiplex PCR; TCRdb's copy keeps in-frame clones and lacks some. This table has a few thousand clones, about 66% appearing once. Sequencing was performed on lymphocytes from the gut lamina propria. The receptors come from a man aged 65 to 79 with active celiac disease.

Note on this clone: Within the sample, other DNA sequences also encode this same CDR3. The genes are TRBV28 and TRBJ1-2, with a weak D call TRBD1 (5 bases). The CDR3 extends over 15 amino acids. The V end was cut by 8 bases, the J end by 7 bases, with 23 bases between. Germline-derived CDR1 and CDR2 are MDHEN and SYDVKM. The CDR3 protein is CASRLPPPVGAGYTF. The CDR3 DNA reads TGTGCCAGCCGCCTCCCCCCGCCGGTTGGGGCTGGCTACACCTTC.

This clone was seen only once. V and J are TRBV6-4 and TRBJ2-1; 12 nucleotides agree with TRBD2. CDR3 length equals 15 residues. The germline gives CDR1 MRHNA, CDR2 SNTAGT. V shed 5 bases and J 9 bases; nucleotides not matched to a gene: 8. The CDR3 sequence: CASSPRTSGIGEQFF. CDR3 nucleotides: TGTGCCAGCAGTCCCCGGACTAGCGGGATTGGTGAGCAGTTCTTC.

The chain is built from TRBV7-2 and TRBJ2-5, with a tentative D call TRBD2 (6 bases). Germline V gives CDR1 SGHTA, CDR2 FQGNSA. Deletions cut 0 bases from V and 0 bases from J, with 23 bases between. CDR3 length: 20 amino acids. CDR3 in amino acids: CASSLAILRAGGEYQETQYF. For the CDR3, the DNA is TGTGCCAGCAGCTTAGCGATCCTGAGGGCTGGCGGGGAGTACCAAGAGACCCAGTACTTC.

CDR3 sequence reads: CASSRYIAGDEKLFF. The CDR3 DNA is TGTGCCAGCAGCCGTTATATCGCCGGGGATGAAAAACTGTTTTTT. The rearrangement joins TRBV13 to TRBJ1-4; D is uncertain. Trimming pared 5 bases from V and 6 bases from J, leaving 16 bases between. The germline gives CDR1 PRHDT, CDR2 FYEKMQ (reference sequence). The CDR3 runs 15 residues.

This sequence joins TRBV7-2 and TRBJ2-7, with 8 bases matching TRBD1. J lost 0 bases, V lost 7 bases, and 5 bases had no gene match. This CDR3 is built from 14 residues. CDR1 is SGHTA and CDR2 is FQGNSA in the germline V gene. For the CDR3, the DNA is TGTGCCAGCACCGAGGACAGGGTCTCCTACGAGCAGTACTTC. Its translation: CASTEDRVSYEQYF.

The rearrangement uses TRBV5-4 and TRBJ2-7; 7 nucleotides agree with TRBD2. V gave up 3 bases and J gave up 2 bases; unmatched junction bases: 5. There are 14 residues in the CDR3. Germline CDR1 is SGHNT and CDR2 is YYREEE (reference sequence). CDR3 loop: CASSSAGPTYEQYF. CDR3 nucleotide sequence: TGTGCCAGCAGCTCAGCGGGACCCACCTACGAGCAGTACTTC.

The chain couples TRBV10-2 to TRBJ2-5; D not resolved. Trimming took off 0 bases at V and 4 bases at J, with 18 bases between the two ends. The CDR3 totals 17 residues. Germline-derived CDR1 and CDR2 are WSHSY and SAAADI. Here the CDR3 reads CASSESIMSWRSETQYF. CDR3 in DNA: TGCGCCAGCAGTGAGTCTATAATGTCGTGGAGATCAGAGACCCAGTACTTC.

This chain joins TRBV5-1 and TRBJ2-3; D perhaps matches TRBD2 (6 bases). Between the trimmed V and J ends, which lost 4 bases and 2 bases, there was a span of 17 bases. Germline V lookup: CDR1 SGHRS, CDR2 YFSETQ. The CDR3 has 16 residues. The CDR3 bases are TGCGCCAGCAGCCTCTCCCCCTGCGGGGACACAGATACGCAGTATTTT. Encoded protein: CASSLSPCGDTDTQYF.

The chain carries TRBV5-1 and TRBJ2-3; TRBD1 aligns across 7 bases. The CDR3 sequence is 15 residues long. The V gene end was trimmed by 4 bases and the J gene end by 0 bases; junction bases not matched to a gene: 5. Germline V gene data show CDR1 as SGHRS and CDR2 as YFSETQ. This chain's CDR3 is CASSPTGWSTDTQYF. CDR3 nucleotides: TGCGCCAGCAGCCCGACAGGGTGGAGCACAGATACGCAGTATTTT.

J is TRBJ2-5 and V is TRBV28; D may be TRBD1 (5 bases). Trimming removed 7 bases at V and 6 bases at J, with 18 bases between. This CDR3 region has 14 residues. Germline V lookup: CDR1 MDHEN, CDR2 SYDVKM. The CDR3 spells CASKTPTRVQTQYF. The CDR3 DNA reads TGTGCCAGCAAAACACCAACCAGGGTGCAGACCCAGTACTTC.

There are a few counts of this clone. V and J are TRBV28 and TRBJ2-1; D might be TRBD2 (5 bases). The V gene's germline CDR1 is MDHEN and CDR2 SYDVKM. Trimming shortened V by 3 bases and J by 5 bases, and 29 bases separated the two germline ends. The CDR3 is 20 amino acids. The CDR3 is CASSFLDRELKIGRHNEQFF. The CDR3 DNA follows: TGTGCCAGCAGTTTTTTGGACCGGGAATTAAAAATAGGGCGACACAATGAGCAGTTCTTC.

V gene TRBV6-1 combines with J gene TRBJ2-2, with D hard to call. With 4 bases removed from V and 4 bases from J, the gap between germline ends came to 10 bases. The germline CDR1 and CDR2 sequences are MNHNS and SASEGT. The CDR3 length is 14 residues. The DNA of the CDR3 is TGTGCCAGCAGTGGAGTCTTACTCACCGGGGAGCTGTTTTTT. Translating gives CASSGVLLTGELFF.

The rearrangement links TRBV6-6 to TRBJ1-1; D remains ambiguous. This CDR3 has 14 amino acids. V was pared by 7 bases and J by 2 bases, with 14 bases between. Per the germline V gene, CDR1 is MNHNY and CDR2 is SVGAGI (reference sequence). The CDR3 DNA follows: TGTGCCAGCAAAAGTAACACAGCAAACACTGAAGCTTTCTTT. Translation gives CASKSNTANTEAFF.

The genes are TRBV28 and TRBJ1-1; D is unclear. V dropped 6 bases and J dropped 1 base, with 9 bases sitting between them. Germline values: CDR1 MDHEN, CDR2 SYDVKM. CDR3 length equals 13 residues. CDR3 region: CASRGSRNTEAFF. Written as DNA, the CDR3 is TGTGCCAGCAGGGGGAGTCGGAACACTGAAGCTTTCTTT.

The chain uses TRBV2 and TRBJ1-4; TRBD1 is a possible D gene (6 bases). Germline lookup yields CDR1 SNHLY and CDR2 FYNNEI. The V gene lost 3 bases and the J gene lost 5 bases, with 13 bases spanning the gap. CDR3 size: 15 residues. The CDR3 nucleotides are TGTGCCAGCAGTGACTCGGGGACACCGAATGAAAAACTGTTTTTT. It yields the protein CASSDSGTPNEKLFF.

The CDR3 loop reads CASSTLRPRSSSGNTIYF. CDR3 in DNA: TGTGCCAGTAGTACGCTAAGACCCCGGAGTAGCTCTGGAAACACCATATATTTT. The V call is TRBV19, the J call TRBJ1-3; no firm D call. The CDR3 is 18 residues long. The germline V gene has CDR1 LNHDA and CDR2 SQIVND (reference sequence). Trimming pared 4 bases from V and 0 bases from J, leaving 19 bases between.

This clone has only a few counts. The chain couples TRBV5-3 to TRBJ2-5; D gene unclear. TRBV5-3 is an ORF; its function is uncertain. The length of the CDR3 is 15 residues. V was cut by 3 bases and J by 2 bases, with 14 bases left in between. CDR3 in DNA: TGTGCCAGAAGCTCCCCGTGGCCGTCGCAAGAGACCCAGTACTTC. Translation gives CARSSPWPSQETQYF.

V gene TRBV7-9 combines with J gene TRBJ2-3; 11 bases line up with TRBD1. This CDR3 spans 15 amino acids. Germline V gives CDR1 SEHNR, CDR2 FQNEAQ (reference sequence). The ends lost 0 bases at V and 6 bases at J; junction bases unmatched: 2. This CDR3 is CASSLADRGLDTQYF. The CDR3 DNA reads TGTGCCAGCAGCTTAGCGGACAGGGGGCTCGATACGCAGTATTTT. Supplemented by reference TRBV7-9 and TRBJ2-3, the full variable domain reads DTGVSQNPRHKITKRGQNVTFRCDPISEHNRLYWYRQTLGQGPEFLTYFQNEAQLEKSRLLSDRFSAERPKGSFSTLEIQRTEQGDSAMYLCASSLADRGLDTQYFGPGTRLTVL.

The chain links TRBV18 to TRBJ2-2; 7 bases line up with TRBD1. Looked up from germline, CDR1 is KGHSH and CDR2 is LQKENI. The V segment lost 4 bases and the J segment 1 base; nucleotides outside the gene matches: 6. This CDR3 is 16 amino acids long. The DNA of the CDR3 is TGTGCCAGCTCACAACAACAGGGGAGGAACACCGGGGAGCTGTTTTTT. Translation: CASSQQQGRNTGELFF.

The gene calls are TRBV27 and TRBJ1-2; TRBD1 is a possible D gene (6 bases). Trimming stripped 3 bases from V and 4 bases from J, with 15 bases between. Germline V gene data show CDR1 as MNHEY and CDR2 as SMNVEV (reference sequence). The CDR3 has 15 amino acids. CDR3 nucleotides: TGTGCCAGCAGTTTGCTACCGGGACAAATCTATGGCTACACCTTC. Residues: CASSLLPGQIYGYTF.

This sequence joins TRBV9 and TRBJ1-4; D not resolved. Germline-derived CDR1 and CDR2 are SGDLS and YYNGEE. The CDR3 loop spans 15 amino acids. Trimming stripped 0 bases from V and 0 bases from J, with 6 bases between. The CDR3 loop is CASSVVGATNEKLFF. DNA of the CDR3: TGTGCCAGCAGCGTAGTCGGTGCAACTAATGAAAAACTGTTTTTT.

This clone was detected only a few times. The chain links TRBV7-9 to TRBJ1-6; D gene ambiguous. The germline CDR1 and CDR2 sequences are SEHNR and FQNEAQ (reference sequence). Trimming took 3 bases from V and 13 from J, leaving 10 bases between them. This CDR3 spans 12 amino acids. DNA of the CDR3: TGTGCCAGCAGCTTTCAAACTCCTCCCCTCCACTTT. Translating gives CASSFQTPPLHF.

The chain has TRBV6-5 and TRBJ2-5, with 9 bases identical to TRBD1. CDR1 is MNHEY, CDR2 SVGAGI, per germline. This CDR3 comprises 15 residues. V shed 5 bases, J shed 7 bases, and the junction held 11 bases outside the gene matches. CDR3: CASSPTTGGEGTQYF. The DNA for the CDR3 is TGTGCCAGCAGTCCGACTACAGGGGGCGAAGGGACCCAGTACTTC.

The chain carries TRBV30 and TRBJ2-5; D unclear. In germline, CDR1 is GTSNPN, CDR2 SVGIG (reference sequence). There are 13 residues in the CDR3. With 2 bases removed from V and 10 bases from J, the gap between germline ends came to 17 bases. DNA for the CDR3: TGTGCCTGGAGTCCACCCCTTGAGTTATACCAGTACTTC. Translated: CAWSPPLELYQYF. The full variable domain, in which reference TRBV30 and TRBJ2-5 provide the parts outside the CDR3, is SQTIHQWPATLVQPVGSPLSLECTVEGTSNPNLYWYRQAAGRGLQLLFYSVGIGQISSEVPQNLSASRPQDRQFILSSKKLLLSDSGFYLCAWSPPLELYQYFGPGTRLLVL.

In the case of this clone: The same CDR3 arises from other DNA sequences in this sample as well. The chain employs TRBV13 and TRBJ2-7; 9 bases fit TRBD1. CDR3 length equals 18 residues. CDR1 is PRHDT and CDR2 is FYEKMQ in the germline V gene (reference sequence). J gave up 3 bases and V 5 bases, and 17 bases lay outside the gene matches. In DNA, the CDR3 is TGTGCCAGCAGCCCAAGCATGGGGTGGGGACAGGGTTTCTACGAGCAGTACTTC. Protein sequence: CASSPSMGWGQGFYEQYF.

The chain recombines TRBV6-4 with TRBJ2-3, with a tentative D call TRBD1 (6 bases). V was clipped by 6 bases and J by 5 bases, with 21 bases between them. The CDR3 covers 16 residues. Looked up from germline, CDR1 is MRHNA and CDR2 is SNTAGT. The CDR3 DNA sequence: TGTGCCAGCAGCAGGGGACATGGTGGCGGAGTAGATACGCAGTATTTT. Translated, it gives CASSRGHGGGVDTQYF.

This chain uses TRBV5-1 with TRBJ1-1; D possibly corresponds to TRBD1 (5 bases). CDR3 size: 14 residues. Trimming took off 4 bases at V and 3 bases at J, with 13 bases between the two ends. Germline values: CDR1 SGHRS, CDR2 YFSETQ. The CDR3 here is CASSPWGGDTEAFF. The CDR3 nucleotides read TGCGCCAGCAGCCCCTGGGGGGGGGACACTGAAGCTTTCTTT. Full variable domain (outside the CDR3, taken from reference TRBV5-1 and TRBJ1-1): KAGVTQTPRYLIKTRGQQVTLSCSPISGHRSVSWYQQTPGQGLQFLFEYFSETQRNKGNFPGRFSGRQFSNSRSEMNVSTLELGDSALYLCASSPWGGDTEAFFGQGTRLTVV.

This chain uses TRBV19 with TRBJ1-5; 9 bases map to TRBD1. CDR3 length: 16 residues. Germline V gene data show CDR1 as LNHDA and CDR2 as SQIVND (reference sequence). Unmatched junction bases numbered 5, after V lost 4 bases and J lost 1 base. The CDR3 protein is CASSTLDRGSNQPQHF. As DNA, the CDR3 is TGTGCCAGTAGTACCCTGGACAGGGGAAGCAATCAGCCCCAGCATTTT.

This clone was counted once. The chain couples TRBV28 to TRBJ1-1, with 8 bases aligning to TRBD1. The CDR3 covers 15 residues. V trimming: 8 bases; J trimming: 2 bases; junction bases outside the gene matches: 10. CDR1 is MDHEN and CDR2 is SYDVKM in the germline V gene. The CDR3 region has the DNA TGTGCCAGCGGGATACCGGGACAGGTAAACACTGAAGCTTTCTTT. This gives the protein CASGIPGQVNTEAFF.

This clone was counted between two and nine times. The chain employs TRBV5-1 and TRBJ1-1; 7 bases agree with TRBD1. This CDR3 region has 14 residues. The germline V gene has CDR1 SGHRS and CDR2 YFSETQ. After removal of 4 bases from V and 4 bases from J, the junction contained 7 bases not matched to a gene. The CDR3 DNA reads TGCGCCAGCAGCCGACAGGGATCGGGCACTGAAGCTTTCTTT. This sequence encodes CASSRQGSGTEAFF.